What follows are 22 T cell receptor beta chains derived from one specimen sequenced in a study of cytotoxic CD8 clonotypes in ibrutinib-treated CLL. Profiling relied on immunoSEQ multiplex PCR, and the TCRdb table lists in-frame clones only, not all of them. This table has under 50,000 clones, about 70% appearing once. This specimen consisted of PBMCs, obtained at disease progression, from a patient treated with ibrutinib. Receptors were obtained from a human donor with chronic lymphocytic leukemia.

This chain joins TRBV2 and TRBJ2-1, with D tentatively TRBD1 (6 bases). The length of the CDR3 is 15 residues. The germline gives CDR1 SNHLY, CDR2 FYNNEI. V gave up 4 bases and J gave up 3 bases, with 13 bases separating them. The CDR3 bases are TGTGCCAGCAGTGTGCAGGGGATGAACTACAATGAGCAGTTCTTC. This gives the protein CASSVQGMNYNEQFF.

J is TRBJ2-3 and V is TRBV27, with 10 bases matching TRBD2. CDR1 is MNHEY and CDR2 is SMNVEV in the germline V gene (reference sequence). With 0 bases clipped from V and 14 bases from J, the junction kept 8 bases outside the gene matches. The CDR3 is 14 amino acids. The chain's CDR3 is CASSLSELAGTVYF. CDR3 in DNA: TGTGCCAGCAGTTTATCGGAACTAGCGGGAACGGTGTATTTT.

The rearrangement links TRBV5-5 to TRBJ2-3, with D possibly being TRBD1 (6 bases). V was cut by 0 bases and J by 4 bases, with 12 bases left in between. The CDR3 loop spans 15 amino acids. Looked up from germline, CDR1 is SGHKS and CDR2 is YYEKEE (reference sequence). The CDR3: CASSLAVQGPDTQYF. In DNA, the CDR3 is TGTGCCAGCAGCTTGGCGGTACAGGGCCCAGATACGCAGTATTTT.

This clone was seen only a few times. The chain links TRBV5-5 to TRBJ2-1; 7 nucleotides match TRBD2. Trimming took 1 base from V and 6 from J; bases not matched to a gene: 16. This CDR3 is built from 18 residues. CDR1 is SGHKS, CDR2 YYEKEE, per germline (reference sequence). This chain's CDR3 is CASSLFMTVLGRGNEQFF. The CDR3 DNA sequence: TGTGCCAGCAGCTTGTTCATGACCGTTCTGGGGAGGGGCAATGAGCAGTTCTTC.

The chain recombines TRBV30 with TRBJ2-5, with 12 bases identical to TRBD2. This CDR3 is 14 amino acids long. Germline-derived CDR1 and CDR2 are GTSNPN and SVGIG (reference sequence). Germline trimming cut 4 bases from V and 5 bases from J; bases unmatched to any gene: 5. CDR3 protein: CAWKLAGGYETQYF. The CDR3 nucleotides are TGTGCCTGGAAACTAGCGGGAGGATATGAGACCCAGTACTTC.

This clone was counted only a few times. This chain uses TRBV7-2 with TRBJ1-4; D uncertain. This CDR3 is 13 amino acids long. V dropped 2 bases and J dropped 8 bases, with 9 bases sitting between them. Germline loops: CDR1 SGHTA, CDR2 FQGNSA. CDR3 in amino acids: CASSLRAQEKLFF. In nucleotides, the CDR3 is TGTGCCAGCAGCTTAAGGGCCCAGGAAAAACTGTTTTTT.

The V and J genes are TRBV7-9 and TRBJ2-3, with 7 bases that match TRBD2. Per germline, CDR1 SEHNR and CDR2 FQNEAQ (reference sequence). Unmatched junction bases numbered 15, after V lost 7 bases and J lost 8 bases. The CDR3 length is 15 residues. CDR3 sequence: CASTSGDVGRGTQYF. The CDR3 nucleotides read TGTGCCAGCACCTCCGGGGATGTAGGGAGGGGTACGCAGTATTTT.

CDR3 sequence (DNA): TGTGCCAGCAGCTTATCGTGGGAGAATGAGCAGTTCTTC. This codes for CASSLSWENEQFF. The chain recombines TRBV7-3 with TRBJ2-1; D possibly corresponds to TRBD2 (5 bases). Germline CDR1 is SGHTA and CDR2 is FQGTGA. The CDR3 is made up of 13 amino acids. V gave up 2 bases and J gave up 7 bases, with 9 bases separating them.

The rearrangement links TRBV2 to TRBJ1-5; TRBD1 matches 7 bases. The CDR3 contains 13 residues. V dropped 6 bases and J dropped 5; count of bases not matched to a gene: 4. Germline V gene lookup returns CDR1 SNHLY and CDR2 FYNNEI. The CDR3 region is CASSNRGDQPQHF. The CDR3 DNA is TGTGCCAGCAGCAACAGGGGTGATCAGCCCCAGCATTTT. The whole variable domain, remainder taken from reference TRBV2 and TRBJ1-5, is EPEVTQTPSHQVTQMGQEVILRCVPISNHLYFYWYRQILGQKVEFLVSFYNNEISEKSEIFDDQFSVERPDGSNFTLKIRSTKLEDSAMYFCASSNRGDQPQHFGDGTRLSIL.

The rearrangement links TRBV28 to TRBJ1-2; 8 nucleotides line up with TRBD1. The CDR3 runs to 16 residues. Germline values: CDR1 MDHEN, CDR2 SYDVKM. J was trimmed by 2 bases and V by 4 bases; bases with no gene match: 9. This chain's CDR3 is CASSSSEGQGNYGYTF. CDR3 DNA: TGTGCCAGCAGTTCATCCGAAGGACAGGGCAACTATGGCTACACCTTC.

This clone appeared a few times. The chain employs TRBV14 and TRBJ2-5, with D perhaps TRBD2 (6 bases). This CDR3 is 15 amino acids long. Germline V lookup: CDR1 SGHDN, CDR2 FVKESK. V was clipped by 1 base and J by 9 bases, with 18 bases between them. The CDR3 DNA is TGTGCCAGCAGCCAAGTTGGGACTGGGCTTGTCGCCCAGTACTTC. Its protein is CASSQVGTGLVAQYF. Supplemented by reference TRBV14 and TRBJ2-5, the full variable domain reads EAGVTQFPSHSVIEKGQTVTLRCDPISGHDNLYWYRRVMGKEIKFLLHFVKESKQDESGMPNNRFLAERTGGTYSTLKVQPAELEDSGVYFCASSQVGTGLVAQYFGPGTRLLVL.

This clone was recorded only once. The chain uses TRBV5-1 and TRBJ1-1; 8 positions agree with TRBD1. Trimming took 5 bases from V and 3 from J; bases not matched to a gene: 9. Germline-derived CDR1 and CDR2 are SGHRS and YFSETQ. CDR3 length: 15 residues. CDR3 sequence reads: CASSYQGARDTEAFF. The CDR3 nucleotides are TGCGCCAGCAGTTACCAGGGGGCCCGGGACACTGAAGCTTTCTTT.

V and J are TRBV11-2 and TRBJ2-7, with D tentatively TRBD1 (6 bases). The germline V gene has CDR1 SGHAT and CDR2 FQNNGV. Trimming left V 5 bases short and J 3 bases short, with 20 bases between. The CDR3 sequence is 16 residues long. The CDR3 DNA is TGTGCCAGCAGCGATCCTCGAGGGGGTAGCTACTACGAGCAGTACTTC. Protein: CASSDPRGGSYYEQYF.

The chain joins TRBV9 to TRBJ2-1; a possible D gene is TRBD2 (6 bases). V lost 0 bases to trimming and J lost 3 bases, with 10 bases between them. Germline V gives CDR1 SGDLS, CDR2 YYNGEE. This CDR3 is 15 amino acids long. CDR3 sequence reads: CASSVGDSLYNEQFF. CDR3 nucleotides: TGTGCCAGCAGCGTAGGGGACTCTCTCTACAATGAGCAGTTCTTC.

The table lists this clone with a few counts. This sequence joins TRBV6-5 and TRBJ1-5; D is perhaps TRBD1 (6 bases). The CDR3 runs 13 residues. CDR1 is MNHEY and CDR2 is SVGAGI in the germline V gene. V was clipped by 5 bases and J by 9 bases, with 14 bases between them. CDR3 sequence: CASSAGARGPQHF. The CDR3 DNA is TGTGCCAGCAGTGCAGGGGCGCGGGGGCCCCAGCATTTT.

The J gene is TRBJ1-6, the V gene TRBV27, with D unresolved. Trimming pared 6 bases from V and 6 bases from J, leaving 15 bases between. Germline-derived CDR1 and CDR2 are MNHEY and SMNVEV (reference sequence). This CDR3 has 15 amino acids. The CDR3 is CASSPVQRSNSPLHF. CDR3 coding DNA: TGTGCCAGCAGCCCCGTACAGCGCTCTAATTCACCCCTCCACTTT.

This rearrangement joins TRBV10-3 to TRBJ2-7; unclear D gene. Germline CDR1 reads ENHRY; CDR2 reads SYGVKD. This CDR3 spans 13 amino acids. The V and J ends lost 7 bases and 0 bases respectively, with 10 bases between them. The CDR3 coding sequence is TGTGCCATCAAAGAAGCCAGCTCCTACGAGCAGTACTTC. It specifies CAIKEASSYEQYF.

The CDR3 region has the DNA TGTGCCTGGAGTCCCGGGGGATTGGGTGGCTACACCTTC. Its protein is CAWSPGGLGGYTF. The chain has TRBV30 and TRBJ1-2; D perhaps matches TRBD1 (5 bases). Germline CDR1 is GTSNPN and CDR2 is SVGIG (reference sequence). V shed 2 bases and J shed 7 bases, with 14 bases lying between them. CDR3 length: 13 amino acids.

V usage is TRBV9 and J usage is TRBJ2-7; no clear D gene. The CDR3 is 15 amino acids. Germline CDR1 is SGDLS and CDR2 is YYNGEE. V lost 0 bases to trimming and J lost 1 base, with 11 bases between them. The CDR3 is CASSVGSANSYEQYF. The CDR3 nucleotides read TGTGCCAGCAGCGTAGGAAGCGCCAATTCCTACGAGCAGTACTTC.

The chain uses TRBV6-1 and TRBJ2-3, with 7 bases matching TRBD2. The ends lost 10 bases at V and 0 bases at J; junction bases unmatched: 4. The CDR3 is 13 residues long. Germline V lookup: CDR1 MNHNS, CDR2 SASEGT. The CDR3: CANRGSSTDTQYF. The CDR3, as DNA: TGTGCCAACCGCGGGAGTAGCACAGATACGCAGTATTTT.

The chain recombines TRBV30 with TRBJ2-5; perhaps TRBD2 as D (6 bases). V gave up 3 bases and J gave up 9 bases, with 17 bases separating them. In germline, CDR1 is GTSNPN, CDR2 SVGIG (reference sequence). The CDR3 has 13 residues. CDR3 in amino acids: CAWREGPKEAQYF. For the CDR3, the DNA is TGTGCCTGGAGGGAGGGACCTAAGGAGGCCCAGTACTTC.

This clone has just one count. V usage is TRBV29-1 and J usage is TRBJ2-2; D perhaps matches TRBD1 (6 bases). This CDR3 region has 13 residues. V lost 6 bases and J lost 3, with 11 bases in between. In germline, CDR1 is SQVTM, CDR2 ANQGSEA. The CDR3: CSVPTGYTGELFF. For the CDR3, the DNA is TGCAGCGTACCCACAGGGTACACCGGGGAGCTGTTTTTT.